The T cell receptor (beta chain) described here comes from a study of cytomegalovirus exposure and HLA in healthy donors. Study background: The 600 to 800 first-cohort repertoires shared a platform with the 120 or so validation repertoires, as reported in a later analysis.

CDR3 length equals 13 residues. Germline loops: CDR1 SQVTM, CDR2 ANQGSEA. V gave up 4 bases and J gave up 2 bases, with 12 bases separating them. Data came from immunoSEQ multiplex PCR; TCRdb stores just in-frame clones and leaves some out. The sample holds some 83,000 clones; 94% are singletons and the top ten take around 2.1%. The sequence came from a woman between 18 and 29 years old in good health and CMV-seronegative. The chain has TRBV29-1 and TRBJ2-7, with a tentative D call TRBD2 (5 bases). Sequencing was done on a sample of PBMCs. CDR3 bases: TGCAGCGTTGTAACCCGGGGAACCTACGAGCAGTACTTC. It encodes CSVVTRGTYEQYF.